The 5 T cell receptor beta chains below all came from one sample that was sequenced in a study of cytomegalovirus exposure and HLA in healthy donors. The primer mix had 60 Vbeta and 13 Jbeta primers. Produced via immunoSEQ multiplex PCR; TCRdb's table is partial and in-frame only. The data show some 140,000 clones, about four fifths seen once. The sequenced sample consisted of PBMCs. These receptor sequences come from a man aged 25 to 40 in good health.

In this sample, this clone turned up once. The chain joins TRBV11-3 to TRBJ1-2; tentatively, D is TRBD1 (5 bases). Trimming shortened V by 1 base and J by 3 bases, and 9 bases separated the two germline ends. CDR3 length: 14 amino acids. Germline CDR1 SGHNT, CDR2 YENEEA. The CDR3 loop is CASSLGAGHYGYTF. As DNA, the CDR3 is TGTGCCAGCAGCTTAGGTGCAGGGCACTATGGCTACACCTTC.

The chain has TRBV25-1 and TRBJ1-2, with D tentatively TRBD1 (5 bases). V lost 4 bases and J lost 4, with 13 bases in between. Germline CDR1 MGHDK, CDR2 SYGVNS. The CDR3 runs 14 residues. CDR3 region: CASSGGEGLYGYTF. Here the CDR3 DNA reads TGTGCCAGCAGTGGCGGGGAGGGGCTCTATGGCTACACCTTC.

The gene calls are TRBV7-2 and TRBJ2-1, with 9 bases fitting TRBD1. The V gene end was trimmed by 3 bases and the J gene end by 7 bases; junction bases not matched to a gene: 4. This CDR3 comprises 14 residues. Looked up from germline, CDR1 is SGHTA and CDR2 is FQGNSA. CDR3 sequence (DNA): TGTGCCAGCAGCTTCGGACAGGGGAAAAATGAGCAGTTCTTC. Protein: CASSFGQGKNEQFF.

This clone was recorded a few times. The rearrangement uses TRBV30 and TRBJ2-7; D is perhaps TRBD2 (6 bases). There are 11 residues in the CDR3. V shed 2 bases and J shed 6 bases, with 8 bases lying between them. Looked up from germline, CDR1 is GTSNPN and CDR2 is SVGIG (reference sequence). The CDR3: CAWSWGGEQYF. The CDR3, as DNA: TGTGCCTGGAGTTGGGGAGGCGAGCAGTACTTC.

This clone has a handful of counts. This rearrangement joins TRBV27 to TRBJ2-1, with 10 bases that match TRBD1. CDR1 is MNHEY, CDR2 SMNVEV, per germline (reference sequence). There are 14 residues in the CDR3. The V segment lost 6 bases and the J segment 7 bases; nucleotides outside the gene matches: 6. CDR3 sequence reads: CASSRDRGMNEQFF. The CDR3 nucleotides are TGTGCCAGCAGCCGGGACAGGGGCATGAATGAGCAGTTCTTC.